The 3 T cell receptor beta chains presented below share a single source sample, sequenced in a study of CD8 T cells in ankylosing spondylitis. TCRdb independently ran MiXCR on the 5' RACE reads; one entry per CDR3 protein. The profile shows more than 150,000 distinct CDR3 sequences, 15% to 20% of them singletons. The sample comprised blood, either unsorted or a sorted T cell fraction (not recorded which). The receptors here all came from a male donor under 35 with ankylosing spondylitis or in good health (not recorded which).

This sequence joins TRBV29-1 and TRBJ2-3; D may be TRBD1 (5 bases). V lost 7 bases, J lost 4 bases, and 15 bases lay in between. The CDR3 runs to 13 residues. Germline loops: CDR1 SQVTM, CDR2 ANQGSEA. The CDR3 here is CSAGGRAADTQYF. The CDR3 DNA reads TGCAGCGCTGGCGGCAGGGCAGCAGATACGCAGTATTTT.

The rearrangement links TRBV27 to TRBJ2-1; 9 nucleotides line up with TRBD2. Unmatched junction bases numbered 3, after V lost 6 bases and J lost 0 bases. CDR3 length: 15 amino acids. Germline V gene lookup returns CDR1 MNHEY and CDR2 SMNVEV (reference sequence). DNA of the CDR3: TGTGCCAGCAGCCTAGCGGGATACTCCTACAATGAGCAGTTCTTC. Its protein product is CASSLAGYSYNEQFF.

V is TRBV7-2 and J is TRBJ2-7; TRBD2 might be the D (5 bases). Trimming removed 1 base at V and 3 bases at J, with 10 bases between. CDR3 length: 14 residues. CDR1 is SGHTA, CDR2 FQGNSA, per germline. The CDR3 here is CASSLGRVLYEQYF. The CDR3 DNA reads as TGTGCCAGCAGCTTAGGGCGGGTGCTCTACGAGCAGTACTTC.